The clone carrying this T cell receptor beta chain has just one count. Its specificity is not known. This entry comes from a study of post-analysis software for immune sequencing data. For the study at large: There were relapsing-remitting, secondary progressive and progressive-relapsing multiple sclerosis among the disease courses included.

J was trimmed by 4 bases and V by 4 bases; bases with no gene match: 8. The CDR3 sequence is 15 residues long. CDR1 is SGHRS, CDR2 YFSETQ, per germline. TCR beta libraries were prepared from cDNA with unique molecular identifiers. Some 500,000 cDNA molecules were recovered from an input of roughly 0.85 to 10 million T cells. TCRdb reprocessed the PCR reads via MiXCR and lists one record per CDR3 protein. The data show 750,000 to 950,000 distinct CDR3 sequences, with around 50% seen just once and about 4.8% held by the top ten. Study results and caveats: The study found TRBV5-6, TRBV5-1 and TRBV20-1 among about five TRBV segments more frequent in patients than controls. Co-batched samples clustered tightly together by F measure. In multiple sclerosis, normalized Chao1 diversity was significantly below that of controls.

This sequence was found in a girl aged 10 to 17 with multiple sclerosis. The rearrangement links TRBV5-1 to TRBJ2-1; 7 nucleotides match TRBD1. Source material: blood. In nucleotides, the CDR3 is TGCGCCAGCAGCCGGGACAGAGGGCAATACAATGAGCAGTTCTTC. Its protein is CASSRDRGQYNEQFF. The variable domain in full, with the rest retrieved from reference TRBV5-1 and TRBJ2-1, is KAGVTQTPRYLIKTRGQQVTLSCSPISGHRSVSWYQQTPGQGLQFLFEYFSETQRNKGNFPGRFSGRQFSNSRSEMNVSTLELGDSALYLCASSRDRGQYNEQFFGPGTRLTVL.